Shown below are 21 T cell receptor beta chains from a single sample sequenced in a study of blood T cell repertoires in COVID-19. The method was immunoSEQ multiplex PCR; TCRdb's version includes in-frame clones alone and lacks a portion of them. The table includes around 45,000 clones, roughly three quarters detected once. Material for sequencing was peripheral blood. Receptors originate from a woman of 80 years or more with acute or convalescent COVID-19.

The chain links TRBV7-2 to TRBJ2-5, with 7 bases identical to TRBD1. J gave up 11 bases and V 4 bases, and 7 bases lay outside the gene matches. The CDR3 has 12 amino acids. The V gene's germline CDR1 is SGHTA and CDR2 FQGNSA. The CDR3 DNA sequence: TGTGCCAGCAGCTCGACGGGACAGCTTCAGTACTTC. Amino acid sequence: CASSSTGQLQYF.

V usage is TRBV14 and J usage is TRBJ2-1; 12 bases align to TRBD2. With V trimmed by 1 base and J by 7 bases, 8 bases remained unmatched. Germline CDR1 is SGHDN and CDR2 is FVKESK. The CDR3 is 17 amino acids. CDR3 protein: CASSQGTFGLAGNEQFF. The CDR3 DNA is TGTGCCAGCAGCCAAGGGACCTTCGGACTAGCGGGGAATGAGCAGTTCTTC.

The rearrangement joins TRBV5-1 to TRBJ2-3; the match to TRBD2 covers 11 bases. V was clipped by 2 bases and J by 4 bases; unmatched bases: 3. The V gene's germline CDR1 is SGHRS and CDR2 YFSETQ. The CDR3 totals 15 residues. CDR3 protein: CASSLLAGEADTQYF. The CDR3 DNA is TGCGCCAGCAGCTTACTAGCGGGAGAAGCAGATACGCAGTATTTT.

The chain links TRBV7-2 to TRBJ2-7; 7 nucleotides line up with TRBD1. The ends lost 3 bases at V and 7 bases at J; junction bases unmatched: 12. The CDR3 extends over 15 amino acids. Germline CDR1 reads SGHTA; CDR2 reads FQGNSA. CDR3 coding DNA: TGTGCCAGCAGCTTGGGGAACAGGGGAATCGGGGAGCAGTACTTC. It is translated as CASSLGNRGIGEQYF.

The chain combines TRBV27 with TRBJ1-1; TRBD1 agrees at 7 bases. The CDR3 extends over 15 amino acids. V lost 8 bases and J lost 2; bases outside the gene matches: 11. Germline values: CDR1 MNHEY, CDR2 SMNVEV (reference sequence). The CDR3 sequence: CASLPSTGFNTEAFF. CDR3 DNA sequence: TGTGCCAGCCTACCTTCGACAGGGTTCAACACTGAAGCTTTCTTT.

This rearrangement joins TRBV25-1 to TRBJ2-2, with 8 bases aligning to TRBD2. V shed 7 bases, J shed 1 base, and the junction held 8 bases outside the gene matches. Germline CDR1 and CDR2: MGHDK and SYGVNS. CDR3 length: 16 amino acids. CDR3: CASNHGSGMNTGELFF. CDR3 in DNA: TGTGCCAGCAACCACGGTAGCGGGATGAACACCGGGGAGCTGTTTTTT.

The chain is built from TRBV6-1 and TRBJ1-2; D is undetermined. The CDR3 has 15 residues. Germline CDR1 reads MNHNS; CDR2 reads SASEGT. The ends were cut back, 1 base at V and 1 base at J, with 10 bases in the middle. CDR3 amino acids: CASSEGYGYNYGYTF. The CDR3 DNA reads as TGTGCCAGCAGTGAAGGATACGGTTATAACTATGGCTACACCTTC.

The chain is built from TRBV7-6 and TRBJ2-1; 12 bases are shared with TRBD2. The trim removed 5 bases at V and 3 bases at J, leaving 2 bases unmatched. This CDR3 comprises 15 residues. Germline-derived CDR1 and CDR2 are SGHVS and FNYEAQ. CDR3 in amino acids: CASSPGLAGYNEQFF. In DNA, the CDR3 is TGTGCCAGCAGCCCGGGACTAGCGGGCTACAATGAGCAGTTCTTC. The full variable domain, completed using reference TRBV7-6 and TRBJ2-1, is GAGVSQSPRYKVTKRGQDVALRCDPISGHVSLYWYRQALGQGPEFLTYFNYEAQQDKSGLPNDRFSAERPEGSISTLTIQRTEQRDSAMYRCASSPGLAGYNEQFFGPGTRLTVL.

The V call is TRBV5-1, the J call TRBJ1-2; D perhaps matches TRBD1 (6 bases). The CDR3 is 15 residues long. V was trimmed by 4 bases and J by 5 bases, leaving 18 bases between them. CDR1 SGHRS and CDR2 YFSETQ come from the germline V gene. This CDR3 is CASSVQGIEPYGYTF. The CDR3 nucleotides read TGCGCCAGCAGCGTCCAGGGGATCGAACCTTATGGCTACACCTTC.

This rearrangement joins TRBV29-1 to TRBJ2-2; 11 bases are a match to TRBD1. Germline assignment: CDR1 SQVTM and CDR2 ANQGSEA. The length of the CDR3 is 15 residues. The J segment lost 2 bases and the V segment lost 7 bases, leaving 6 bases of the junction unmatched. CDR3 coding DNA: TGCAGCGCCCTAGGACAGGGGGCAAACACCGGGGAGCTGTTTTTT. It yields the protein CSALGQGANTGELFF.

The chain recombines TRBV6-5 with TRBJ1-5; 9 nucleotides agree with TRBD1. The germline gives CDR1 MNHEY, CDR2 SVGAGI. This CDR3 comprises 14 residues. J gave up 7 bases and V 0 bases, and 1 base lay outside the gene matches. This CDR3 reads CASSYSTGGQPQHF. DNA for the CDR3: TGTGCCAGCAGTTACTCGACAGGGGGACAGCCCCAGCATTTT.

V and J are TRBV5-1 and TRBJ1-4; 9 bases fit TRBD1. The CDR3 runs 14 residues. Trimming removed 3 bases from V and 8 bases from J; junction bases left unmatched: 5. The germline V gene has CDR1 SGHRS and CDR2 YFSETQ. The CDR3 reads CASSSGQGREKLFF. DNA of the CDR3: TGCGCCAGCAGCTCCGGACAGGGGAGAGAAAAACTGTTTTTT.

The genes are TRBV11-2 and TRBJ2-1; 12 nucleotides line up with TRBD2. The CDR3 runs to 18 residues. In germline, CDR1 is SGHAT, CDR2 FQNNGV. With 0 bases clipped from V and 0 bases from J, the junction kept 3 bases outside the gene matches. Here the CDR3 DNA reads TGTGCCAGCAGCTTAGATCCGACTAGCGGGGGCTCCTACAATGAGCAGTTCTTC. It encodes CASSLDPTSGGSYNEQFF.

The rearrangement links TRBV6-4 to TRBJ2-1, with 11 bases aligning to TRBD2. CDR1 MRHNA and CDR2 SNTAGT come from the germline V gene. V shed 1 base, J shed 13 bases, and the junction held 9 bases outside the gene matches. This CDR3 contains 15 residues. This CDR3 reads CASSDLALAGGEQFF. DNA of the CDR3: TGTGCCAGCAGTGACTTGGCGCTAGCGGGAGGAGAACAGTTCTTC.

J is TRBJ2-5 and V is TRBV5-1; D perhaps matches TRBD1 (6 bases). Between the trimmed V and J ends, which lost 0 bases and 3 bases, there was a span of 15 bases. The CDR3 length is 16 residues. Looked up from germline, CDR1 is SGHRS and CDR2 is YFSETQ. Here the CDR3 DNA reads TGCGCCAGCAGCTTGGGGGCCTTAAGGACAGAAGAGACCCAGTACTTC. Translated: CASSLGALRTEETQYF.

The chain employs TRBV10-3 and TRBJ1-2; 7 bases line up with TRBD1. J lost 0 bases, V lost 0 bases, and 7 bases had no gene match. In germline, CDR1 is ENHRY, CDR2 SYGVKD. The CDR3 is made up of 17 amino acids. The CDR3 loop reads CAISESKGTVSNYGYTF. DNA of the CDR3: TGTGCCATCAGTGAGTCGAAGGGGACAGTATCTAACTATGGCTACACCTTC.

The chain joins TRBV23-1 to TRBJ1-4; 9 bases are shared with TRBD1. TRBV23-1 is an ORF; its function is uncertain. The CDR3 spans 12 residues. CDR3 sequence reads: CAGRDRDEKLFF. The CDR3 nucleotides are TGCGCAGGGCGGGACAGGGATGAAAAACTGTTTTTT.

V and J are TRBV29-1 and TRBJ1-5; the match to TRBD1 covers 9 bases. CDR3 size: 14 residues. V lost 4 bases, J lost 8 bases, and 9 bases stayed unmatched. Germline V gives CDR1 SQVTM, CDR2 ANQGSEA. The CDR3 region is CSVVTGTGREPQHF. CDR3 coding DNA: TGCAGCGTTGTTACTGGGACAGGGCGGGAGCCCCAGCATTTT.

This clone was detected only once. J is TRBJ2-3 and V is TRBV9; the D gene is possibly TRBD1 (5 bases). This CDR3 is built from 18 residues. V lost 0 bases and J lost 1, with 18 bases in between. CDR1 is SGDLS and CDR2 is YYNGEE in the germline V gene. The CDR3 region is CASSVATSARGGTDTQYF. In nucleotides, the CDR3 is TGTGCCAGCAGCGTAGCTACTTCGGCTAGGGGCGGCACAGATACGCAGTATTTT.

The rearrangement uses TRBV27 and TRBJ2-7; D possibly corresponds to TRBD1 (5 bases). V shed 10 bases and J shed 2 bases, with 18 bases lying between them. CDR3 size: 14 residues. The germline gives CDR1 MNHEY, CDR2 SMNVEV (reference sequence). In nucleotides, the CDR3 is TGTGCCACCGCTCCGACAGATATCACCTACGAGCAGTACTTC. Protein product: CATAPTDITYEQYF.

The V call is TRBV2, the J call TRBJ1-5; 7 bases fit TRBD1. The V and J ends lost 2 bases and 4 bases, in that order; junction bases with no gene match: 8. CDR3 size: 16 residues. Per the germline V gene, CDR1 is SNHLY and CDR2 is FYNNEI. The CDR3 DNA is TGTGCCAGCAGTGAAAGAGGACAGGAACTAAATCAGCCCCAGCATTTT. Its translation is CASSERGQELNQPQHF.